This T cell receptor (beta chain) was recovered during a study of immune evolution from preneoplasia to lung adenocarcinoma. V shed 2 bases and J shed 7 bases, with 12 bases lying between them. This CDR3 spans 14 amino acids. Germline CDR1 MNHNS, CDR2 SASEGT. This table comes from immunoSEQ multiplex PCR, and its TCRdb copy is limited to in-frame clones, with some not included. The sample holds around 6,000 clones, over 60% seen once. The chain carries TRBV6-1 and TRBJ1-5, with D possibly TRBD1 on 6 matching bases. The clonotype was recovered from a person aged 60 to 80 with lung adenocarcinoma. What was sequenced was FFPE minimally invasive lung adenocarcinoma tissue. The CDR3 is CASSELRGYQPQHF. CDR3 sequence (DNA): TGTGCCAGCAGTGAATTGAGGGGGTACCAGCCCCAGCATTTT.